The 3 T cell receptor beta chains below come from one sample, sequenced in a study of Ad26.COV2.S vaccination and SARS-CoV-2 variants. The protocol was immunoSEQ multiplex PCR, while the TCRdb copy is restricted to in-frame clones and leaves out a portion. The sample contains 510,000 or so clones, 87% of which appear only once. Specified treatment: roughly 20 received Ad26.COV2.S at low or high dose, single or two shots; roughly 5 received placebo; per-sample allocation not given. Samples analyzed were those drawn on day 63 after the first vaccine or placebo injection. Source: peripheral blood, taken in a trial of Ad26.COV2.S vaccine versus placebo. Every receptor here comes from a person aged 18 to 65 who received the Ad26.COV2.S COVID-19 vaccine or a placebo.

This clone has a single count. This chain uses TRBV7-2 with TRBJ1-3; 8 bases line up with TRBD1. From germline, CDR1 is SGHTA and CDR2 FQGNSA. V lost 1 base, J lost 2 bases, and 13 bases stayed unmatched. CDR3 length: 19 residues. CDR3 amino acids: CASSLVGSGQGAAGNTIYF. CDR3 DNA sequence: TGTGCCAGCAGCTTAGTTGGGTCTGGCCAGGGGGCCGCTGGAAACACCATATATTTT.

The rearrangement uses TRBV28 and TRBJ2-3, with D maybe TRBD2 (6 bases). The V and J ends lost 3 bases and 2 bases respectively, with 12 bases between them. CDR1 and CDR2 from the germline V gene are MDHEN and SYDVKM. The length of the CDR3 is 15 residues. As DNA, the CDR3 is TGTGCCAGCAGTTTTCTGGCGGGGACCACAGATACGCAGTATTTT. This encodes CASSFLAGTTDTQYF.

The V call is TRBV19, the J call TRBJ2-2; D gene ambiguous. Trimming took 9 bases from V and 0 from J, leaving 11 bases between them. Germline V lookup: CDR1 LNHDA, CDR2 SQIVND (reference sequence). The CDR3 covers 14 residues. CDR3: CASVNQTNTGELFF. CDR3 bases: TGTGCCAGCGTTAACCAGACGAACACCGGGGAGCTGTTTTTT. The entire variable domain, with the rest obtained from reference TRBV19 and TRBJ2-2, is as follows: DGGITQSPKYLFRKEGQNVTLSCEQNLNHDAMYWYRQDPGQGLRLIYYSQIVNDFQKGDIAEGYSVSREKKESFPLTVTSAQKNPTAFYLCASVNQTNTGELFFGEGSRLTVL.